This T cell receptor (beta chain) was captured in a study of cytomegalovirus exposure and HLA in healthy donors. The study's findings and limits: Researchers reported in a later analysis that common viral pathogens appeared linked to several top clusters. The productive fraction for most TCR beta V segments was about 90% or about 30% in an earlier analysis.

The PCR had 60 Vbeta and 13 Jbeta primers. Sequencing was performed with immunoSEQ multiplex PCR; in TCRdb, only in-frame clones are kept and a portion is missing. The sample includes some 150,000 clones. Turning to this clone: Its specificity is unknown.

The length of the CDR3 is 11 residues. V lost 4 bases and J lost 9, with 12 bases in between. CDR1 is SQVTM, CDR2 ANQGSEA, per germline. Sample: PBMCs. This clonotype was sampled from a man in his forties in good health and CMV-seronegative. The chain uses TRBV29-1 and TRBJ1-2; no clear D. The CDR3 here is CSVGRADRYTF. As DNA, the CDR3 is TGCAGCGTTGGGAGGGCTGATCGCTACACCTTC.